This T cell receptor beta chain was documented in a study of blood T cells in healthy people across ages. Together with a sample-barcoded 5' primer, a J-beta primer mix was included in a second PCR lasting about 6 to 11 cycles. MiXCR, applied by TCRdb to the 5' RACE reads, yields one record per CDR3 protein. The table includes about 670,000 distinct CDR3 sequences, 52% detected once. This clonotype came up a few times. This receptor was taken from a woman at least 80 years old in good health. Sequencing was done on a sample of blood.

CDR3: CASSLTDSTDTQYF. The CDR3 DNA is TGTGCCAGCAGCTTAACTGACAGCACAGATACGCAGTATTTT. V usage is TRBV7-3 and J usage is TRBJ2-3; the D is unclear. Germline CDR1 reads SGHTA; CDR2 reads FQGTGA. CDR3 length equals 14 residues. The V gene lost 0 bases and the J gene lost 0 bases, with 4 bases spanning the gap.